This T cell receptor (beta chain) was recovered during a study of cytomegalovirus exposure and HLA in healthy donors. Amplification used 60 Vbeta primers and 13 Jbeta primers. Method: immunoSEQ multiplex PCR; TCRdb's copy keeps in-frame clones and lacks some. The sample gives about 180,000 clones, around 80% of which show up once; 1.9% is in the top ten. Sequenced sample: PBMCs. The origin of this receptor is a woman in her thirties in good health and CMV-seronegative.

As DNA, the CDR3 is TGCGCCAGCAGCTTGGACCACAGGGGAGGAACTGAAGCTTTCTTT. It yields the protein CASSLDHRGGTEAFF. The gene calls are TRBV5-1 and TRBJ1-1, with 7 bases aligning to TRBD1. J gave up 5 bases and V 0 bases, and 7 bases lay outside the gene matches. Per the germline V gene, CDR1 is SGHRS and CDR2 is YFSETQ. This CDR3 spans 15 amino acids.